The rows below give T cell receptor beta chains drawn from one sample of a study of T cells in Graves' hyperthyroidism and ophthalmopathy. Via MiXCR, TCRdb re-called the multiplex PCR reads, giving one row per CDR3 protein. In the table there are 370,000 or so distinct CDR3 sequences, roughly 25% of which are singletons. The sample comprised blood. The receptors here all came from a man aged 50-60 years with Graves' hyperthyroidism. The CDR3 runs from the conserved cysteine through the conserved F or W. Only some rows state a clone size, as once, few, many or a class for expanded clones.

clone_size | cdr3_length | v_call | cdr3_aa
NA | 16 | TRBV7-6 | CASSATYRGWDTEAFF
NA | 15 | TRBV18 | CASSRVDGSYNEQFF
NA | 14 | TRBV6-5 | CASSYERGHNEQFF
NA | 15 | TRBV2 | CASSVRDGSTDTQYF
NA | 13 | TRBV10-3 | CAISESTGQPQHF
few | 15 | TRBV6-5 | CASSYSSGGSYEQYF
NA | 15 | TRBV11-3 | CASSPRTAERTEAFF
NA | 14 | TRBV12-3/TRBV12-4 | CASSLRDSCNEQFF
few | 15 | TRBV12-3/TRBV12-4 | CASRDSSESNQPQHF
many | 17 | TRBV7-6 | CASSLAPSGASTYEQYF
many | 15 | TRBV28 | CASRPTGALGYEQFF
few | 14 | TRBV29-1 | CSVDTGLSYNEQFF
many | 14 | TRBV12-3/TRBV12-4 | CASRSSGYGDTQYF
NA | 14 | TRBV19 | CASKETGSSYEQYF
NA | 20 | TRBV6-5 | CASSYGYGYATISGANVLTF
NA | 14 | TRBV27 | CASSKLASYNEQLF
NA | 16 | TRBV19 | CASSSGIAGSSQTQYF
NA | 14 | TRBV29-1 | CSVPKGAGYNEQFF
NA | 16 | TRBV6-6 | CASSYSIAGGHNEQFF
NA | 12 | TRBV28 | CASSWGLTEAFF
NA | 14 | TRBV4-2 | CASSQGNLGDTQYF
few | 16 | TRBV11-2 | CASSTRTGAGQETQYF
many | 13 | TRBV28 | CASSSPGNQPQHF
NA | 14 | TRBV27 | CASRAGESFLEQYF
few | 13 | TRBV20-1 | CSAGQGRNTEAFF
few | 14 | TRBV12-5 | CASGDHLGGYEQYF
few | 13 | TRBV20-1 | CSAIYSGTDTQYF
few | 15 | TRBV12-3/TRBV12-4 | CASRPGQLSNEKLFF
NA | 15 | TRBV18 | CASSPIPGQTSEQYF
few | 16 | TRBV20-1 | CSALHSASGTGYEQYF
many | 13 | TRBV20-1 | CSAEDRGSETQYF
NA | 12 | TRBV7-3 | CASSLLAGELFF
many | 14 | TRBV7-3 | CASSFSGGTDTQYF
NA | 14 | TRBV20-1 | CSARVGADQETQYF
NA | 15 | TRBV6-1 | CASTQGPRLGNTIYF
NA | 14 | TRBV20-1 | CSARDVGSNEKLFF
few | 14 | TRBV20-1 | CSARDLWQDNEQFF
NA | 16 | TRBV10-3 | CAISAPRGKNTGELFF
NA | 16 | TRBV4-2 | CASSQSGTGSNQPQHF
NA | 13 | TRBV19 | CASSIDWDAEAFF
many | 13 | TRBV7-9 | CASSFRDNYEQYF
NA | 17 | TRBV2 | CASSAGLPGDWDGELFF
NA | 18 | TRBV5-6 | CASSAQRRARISYNEQFF
few | 14 | TRBV11-2 | CASSSAGGNVGYTF
NA | 13 | TRBV28 | CASSIRDGEEAFF
few | 13 | TRBV10-3 | CAISEQGDTEAFF
NA | 17 | TRBV27 | CASSLSSFSGSSYEQYF
NA | 14 | TRBV18 | CASSPPEGRNTIYF
few | 17 | TRBV10-3 | CAISESSGQGVNQPQHF
NA | 15 | TRBV10-3 | CATNSGRGDQETQYF